The 12 T cell receptor beta chains reported below all come from one sample, sequenced in a study of vaccination effects on CD4 cells after COVID-19. Sequencing was performed with immunoSEQ multiplex PCR; in TCRdb, only in-frame clones are kept and a portion is missing. The sample comprises some 30,000 clones, roughly 63% of which are singletons, and roughly 8.6% rests with the top ten. No antigen has been assigned to these receptors. Viral peptide pool expansion of antigen-specific CD4+ T cells preceded sequencing in the ViraFEST assay. With nine to eleven days of culture completed, CD4+ T cells were isolated. Two doses of either BNT162b2 or mRNA-1273 were given to each participant. This material consisted of CD4+ T cells from PBMCs cultured with SARS-CoV-2 spike peptides, taken after COVID-19 vaccination. The receptor source for this set is a human donor who received a COVID-19 vaccine.

This chain uses TRBV18 with TRBJ1-4, with D maybe TRBD1 (6 bases). The CDR3 has 16 residues. Looked up from germline, CDR1 is KGHSH and CDR2 is LQKENI. Trimming took 2 bases from V and 0 from J, leaving 10 bases between them. The CDR3 coding sequence is TGTGCCAGCTCACCAGAGGGGGTTACAACTAATGAAAAACTGTTTTTT. Residues: CASSPEGVTTNEKLFF.

The chain links TRBV2 to TRBJ2-7; 10 bases are shared with TRBD1. V shed 3 bases, J shed 2 bases, and the junction held 1 base outside the gene matches. This CDR3 region has 14 residues. Germline V gene data show CDR1 as SNHLY and CDR2 as FYNNEI. The CDR3 here is CASSDGQGAYEQYF. Here the CDR3 DNA reads TGTGCCAGCAGTGATGGACAGGGGGCCTACGAGCAGTACTTC.

The chain is built from TRBV27 and TRBJ2-1; D might be TRBD1 or TRBD2, each matching 5 bases. Germline lookup yields CDR1 MNHEY and CDR2 SMNVEV (reference sequence). The CDR3 loop spans 19 amino acids. V shed 5 bases and J shed 0 bases, with 23 bases lying between them. CDR3 in DNA: TGTGCCAGCAGTCCCCGGGGTCTCGGGGTGGGGCTCTCCTACAATGAGCAGTTCTTC. Encoded protein: CASSPRGLGVGLSYNEQFF.

The V and J genes are TRBV5-1 and TRBJ2-1, with no clear D. The CDR3 has 16 amino acids. V gave up 1 base and J gave up 0 bases, with 11 bases separating them. The germline gives CDR1 SGHRS, CDR2 YFSETQ. The CDR3 loop is CASSLIIGGSYNEQFF. CDR3 DNA: TGCGCCAGCAGCTTGATAATCGGTGGCTCCTACAATGAGCAGTTCTTC.

J is TRBJ1-5 and V is TRBV7-8; 7 nucleotides agree with TRBD1. CDR3 size: 15 residues. The germline V gene has CDR1 SGHVS and CDR2 FQNEAQ. V dropped 1 base and J dropped 7; count of bases not matched to a gene: 7. The CDR3, as DNA: TGTGCCAGCAGCTTAGAACCACAGGGGAAACAGCCCCAGCATTTT. This encodes CASSLEPQGKQPQHF.

The V call is TRBV4-1, the J call TRBJ2-3; maybe TRBD2 (6 bases). V lost 4 bases and J lost 4, with 9 bases in between. CDR1 and CDR2 (germline): MGHRA, YSYEKL. This CDR3 contains 13 residues. The CDR3 region is CASSPGTPDTQYF. The CDR3 bases are TGCGCCAGCAGCCCAGGGACTCCAGATACGCAGTATTTT.

This clone was detected only once. V usage is TRBV14 and J usage is TRBJ2-1; TRBD2 aligns across 10 bases. With V trimmed by 0 bases and J by 8 bases, 10 bases remained unmatched. Germline CDR1 SGHDN, CDR2 FVKESK. The length of the CDR3 is 17 residues. CDR3 loop: CASSQDRLAGGLDEQFF. DNA for the CDR3: TGTGCCAGCAGCCAAGATAGACTAGCGGGTGGGCTAGATGAGCAGTTCTTC.

This clone occurred once. This rearrangement joins TRBV18 to TRBJ1-5; unclear D gene. In germline, CDR1 is KGHSH, CDR2 LQKENI. CDR3 length: 13 residues. V lost 6 bases to trimming and J lost 4 bases, with 10 bases between them. Here the CDR3 reads CASSLATNQPQHF. The CDR3, as DNA: TGTGCCAGCTCCCTAGCCACGAATCAGCCCCAGCATTTT.

DNA of the CDR3: TGTGCCAGCTCACCAGCGGGGAAAGGCCCAGATACGCAGTATTTT. Its translation: CASSPAGKGPDTQYF. The genes are TRBV18 and TRBJ2-3, with D possibly TRBD2 on 6 matching bases. CDR1 KGHSH and CDR2 LQKENI come from the germline V gene. The CDR3 has 15 amino acids. Trimming removed 2 bases at V and 4 bases at J, with 13 bases between.

The chain uses TRBV27 and TRBJ2-1, with 10 bases matching TRBD2. In germline, CDR1 is MNHEY, CDR2 SMNVEV (reference sequence). The CDR3 contains 15 residues. The CDR3 DNA sequence: TGTGTTACCAGCCCCGGTAGCGGGGGGCGCAATGAGCAGTTCTTC. It translates to CVTSPGSGGRNEQFF.

The V and J genes are TRBV5-4 and TRBJ1-4; D is unresolved. The V and J ends lost 0 bases and 0 bases respectively, with 6 bases between them. There are 15 residues in the CDR3. Germline V gene lookup returns CDR1 SGHNT and CDR2 YYREEE (reference sequence). The CDR3 is CASSLGRATNEKLFF. The CDR3 DNA is TGTGCCAGCAGCTTGGGTAGGGCAACTAATGAAAAACTGTTTTTT.

This clone has only a few counts. This chain joins TRBV6-4 and TRBJ1-1; 7 bases match TRBD1. Germline trimming cut 4 bases from V and 11 bases from J; bases unmatched to any gene: 16. CDR1 is MRHNA, CDR2 SNTAGT, per germline. This CDR3 has 15 residues. Here the CDR3 DNA reads TGTGCCAGCAGTGTTGAGGAGGGGGCGATTTCTACGGCTTTCTTT. Protein: CASSVEEGAISTAFF.